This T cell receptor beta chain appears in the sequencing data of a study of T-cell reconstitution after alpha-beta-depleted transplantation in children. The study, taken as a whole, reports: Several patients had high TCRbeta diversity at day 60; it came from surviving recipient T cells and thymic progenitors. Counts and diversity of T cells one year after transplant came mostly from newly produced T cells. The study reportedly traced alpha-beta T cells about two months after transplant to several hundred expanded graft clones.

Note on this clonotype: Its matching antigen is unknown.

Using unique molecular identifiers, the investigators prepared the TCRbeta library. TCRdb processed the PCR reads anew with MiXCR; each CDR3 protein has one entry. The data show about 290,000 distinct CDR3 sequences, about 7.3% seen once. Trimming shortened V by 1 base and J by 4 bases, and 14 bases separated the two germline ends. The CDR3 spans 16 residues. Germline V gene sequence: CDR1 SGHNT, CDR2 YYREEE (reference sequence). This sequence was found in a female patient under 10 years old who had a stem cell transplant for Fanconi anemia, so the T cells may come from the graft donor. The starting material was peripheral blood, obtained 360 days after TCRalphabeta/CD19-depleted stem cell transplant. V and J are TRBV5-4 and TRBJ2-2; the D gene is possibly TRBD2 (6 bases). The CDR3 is CASSLYAGRGTGELFF. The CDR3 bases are TGTGCCAGCAGCTTGTACGCAGGGCGGGGCACCGGGGAGCTGTTTTTT.